This T cell receptor beta chain is drawn from a study of cytomegalovirus exposure and HLA in healthy donors. Study as a whole: Tens of millions of unique TCRs, all from HLA-typed donors, were included in an early release of the data. Overall study findings and caveats: In a later analysis, common viral pathogens appeared linked to several of the most significant clusters.

This clone was observed once. As yet, its antigen is unknown. Participants comprised healthy donors of bone marrow. This CDR3 has 19 amino acids. The V and J ends lost 5 bases and 5 bases respectively, with 29 bases between them. CDR1 and CDR2 (germline): SGHRS, YFSETQ. PCR used 60 Vbeta primers and 13 Jbeta primers. The protocol was immunoSEQ multiplex PCR, while the TCRdb copy is restricted to in-frame clones and leaves out a portion. The sample lists 130,000 or so clones; around 72% were seen once. What was sequenced was PBMCs. The chain uses TRBV5-1 and TRBJ2-1; D perhaps matches TRBD1 (5 bases). This receptor was taken from a man aged 50-59 years in good health and CMV-seropositive. The CDR3 protein is CASRKSPERRVGFDNEQFF. Here the CDR3 DNA reads TGCGCCAGCAGGAAATCACCTGAGCGCAGGGTGGGTTTCGACAATGAGCAGTTCTTC.